This TCR beta chain was profiled in a study of cytomegalovirus exposure and HLA in healthy donors. Points from the study as a whole: Cytomegalovirus association was assigned to approximately 160 TCR beta chains. In a later analysis, an Asian-associated ancestry cluster reportedly showed fewer N-insertions than the approximately 700-donor mean.

To note about this clone: Its antigen is as yet unknown.

CDR1 and CDR2 from the germline V gene are MGHRA and YSYEKL. Trimming pared 3 bases from V and 7 bases from J, leaving 12 bases between. The CDR3 loop spans 14 amino acids. Nominally healthy donors were sampled, though unrecorded immune exposures were likely. It was with 60 Vbeta and 13 Jbeta primers that the PCR ran. Using immunoSEQ multiplex PCR, the repertoire was profiled, and TCRdb retains in-frame clones only, with some absent. The sample includes about 110,000 clones, roughly 69% of them seen just once. The clonotype originates from a man aged 30 to 45 in good health and CMV-seropositive. V gene TRBV4-1 combines with J gene TRBJ1-4, with a weak D call TRBD1 (6 bases). The sequenced sample was PBMCs. In DNA, the CDR3 is TGCGCCAGCAGCCAGACAGGACTCTCTGAAAAACTGTTTTTT. This gives the protein CASSQTGLSEKLFF.